A single sample is the source of the 31 T cell receptor beta chains below, sequenced in a study of shared clonotypes between healthy human individuals. Data came from immunoSEQ multiplex PCR; TCRdb stores just in-frame clones and leaves some out. This sample has 2 million to 3 million clones, with roughly 93% found just once. The sample consisted of naive CD4+ T cells from PBMCs. The subset: CD45RA+ positively selected. These receptors were obtained from a man aged 18-30 years in good health. Some clones in this sample may be carry-over from other donors' samples.

V usage is TRBV9 and J usage is TRBJ2-7; D might be TRBD1 (6 bases). V lost 1 base and J lost 5, with 10 bases in between. The CDR3 runs to 13 residues. CDR1 and CDR2 from the germline V gene are SGDLS and YYNGEE. The CDR3 region has the DNA TGTGCCAGCAGCGTAAAGGGGGTCAACGAGCAGTACTTC. The encoded protein is CASSVKGVNEQYF.

The CDR3 DNA sequence: TGTGCCAGCAGTTTATACGGGGGAGGGGAGCTCGAGCAGTACTTC. It encodes CASSLYGGGELEQYF. The chain joins TRBV28 to TRBJ2-7, with 7 bases aligning to TRBD2. CDR1 and CDR2 from the germline V gene are MDHEN and SYDVKM. This CDR3 contains 15 residues. Trimming at V came to 1 base and at J to 6 bases, leaving 9 bases not matched to a gene.

The V and J genes are TRBV18 and TRBJ2-3; D is uncertain. The CDR3 extends over 14 amino acids. Looked up from germline, CDR1 is KGHSH and CDR2 is LQKENI. Trimming removed 3 bases from V and 0 bases from J, with 7 bases in between. The CDR3: CASSPSQSTDTQYF. CDR3 DNA sequence: TGTGCCAGCTCACCTTCGCAAAGCACAGATACGCAGTATTTT.

The chain links TRBV7-8 to TRBJ2-3; D not certain. CDR1 is SGHVS, CDR2 FQNEAQ, per germline. The ends were cut back, 7 bases at V and 0 bases at J, with 17 bases in the middle. The CDR3 sequence is 16 residues long. CDR3 coding DNA: TGTGCCAGCACCCTAGAGGCGGCCCTTAGCACAGATACGCAGTATTTT. It codes for CASTLEAALSTDTQYF.

This clone came up a few times. The V gene is TRBV30, the J gene TRBJ1-1; D perhaps matches TRBD1 (5 bases). The germline V gene has CDR1 GTSNPN and CDR2 SVGIG (reference sequence). The CDR3 is 13 amino acids. The V gene lost 3 bases and the J gene lost 0 bases, with 8 bases spanning the gap. Written as DNA, the CDR3 is TGTGCCTGGAGCCTCAGGGTGAACACTGAAGCTTTCTTT. It translates to CAWSLRVNTEAFF.

This rearrangement joins TRBV30 to TRBJ2-7; D remains unclear. This CDR3 region has 13 residues. From germline, CDR1 is GTSNPN and CDR2 SVGIG (reference sequence). The ends were cut back, 4 bases at V and 0 bases at J, with 10 bases in the middle. The chain's CDR3 is CAWKTADSYEQYF. Here the CDR3 DNA reads TGTGCCTGGAAGACGGCAGACTCCTACGAGCAGTACTTC. Drawing the rest from reference TRBV30 and TRBJ2-7, the complete variable domain is SQTIHQWPATLVQPVGSPLSLECTVEGTSNPNLYWYRQAAGRGLQLLFYSVGIGQISSEVPQNLSASRPQDRQFILSSKKLLLSDSGFYLCAWKTADSYEQYFGPGTRLTVT.

The rearrangement links TRBV28 to TRBJ1-4, with TRBD1 matching over 9 bases. The junction had 3 bases not matched to a gene; V was cut back by 5 bases and J by 2 bases. The CDR3 sequence is 15 residues long. Germline-derived CDR1 and CDR2 are MDHEN and SYDVKM. This CDR3 reads CASSRDRGTNEKLFF. The DNA for the CDR3 is TGTGCCAGCAGTCGCGACAGGGGGACTAATGAAAAACTGTTTTTT.

The chain uses TRBV7-9 and TRBJ2-1, with 8 bases fitting TRBD1. The CDR3 is made up of 13 amino acids. Germline CDR1 is SEHNR and CDR2 is FQNEAQ (reference sequence). V lost 5 bases, J lost 12 bases, and 9 bases stayed unmatched. CDR3 region: CASSGQGTGLQFF. CDR3 sequence (DNA): TGTGCCAGCAGCGGACAGGGAACGGGTTTGCAGTTCTTC.

V is TRBV10-3 and J is TRBJ2-3; D not resolved. Germline CDR1 ENHRY, CDR2 SYGVKD. The CDR3 has 12 amino acids. Trimming took 6 bases from V and 4 from J, leaving 8 bases between them. In DNA form, the CDR3 reads TGTGCCATCAGCGCGGTCGCAGATACGCAGTATTTT. It encodes CAISAVADTQYF.

V and J are TRBV28 and TRBJ1-5; 9 nucleotides line up with TRBD1. The V segment lost 5 bases and the J segment 5 bases; nucleotides outside the gene matches: 7. Germline CDR1 reads MDHEN; CDR2 reads SYDVKM. This CDR3 has 15 residues. In DNA form, the CDR3 reads TGTGCCAGCAGTCCAACCGGGACAGGGCATCAGCCCCAGCATTTT. Translated: CASSPTGTGHQPQHF.

This chain uses TRBV7-8 with TRBJ1-2, with 8 nucleotides matching TRBD1. The ends lost 2 bases at V and 4 bases at J; junction bases unmatched: 15. This CDR3 region has 18 residues. The germline V gene has CDR1 SGHVS and CDR2 FQNEAQ. Written as DNA, the CDR3 is TGTGCCAGCAGCTTAACTCGCAGGGGGCTACCCTCTGGCTATGGCTACACCTTC. Translating it yields CASSLTRRGLPSGYGYTF.

The CDR3, as DNA: TGTGCCAGCATACACTCACCGGGACAGACCCATAATAGCAATCAGCCCCAGCATTTT. Translating gives CASIHSPGQTHNSNQPQHF. The genes are TRBV28 and TRBJ1-5, with 7 bases identical to TRBD1. The V and J ends lost 7 bases and 0 bases, in that order; junction bases with no gene match: 18. Germline lookup yields CDR1 MDHEN and CDR2 SYDVKM. CDR3 length: 19 amino acids.

The rearrangement uses TRBV6-1 and TRBJ1-2; D is unresolved. This CDR3 comprises 13 residues. Trimming cost V 4 bases and J 5 bases, with 11 bases left between them. Germline V lookup: CDR1 MNHNS, CDR2 SASEGT. CDR3 sequence (DNA): TGTGCCAGCAGTGCCCCATCGGGGTATGGCTACACCTTC. It encodes CASSAPSGYGYTF.

As for this clone: Within the sample, other DNA sequences also encode this same CDR3. The rearrangement uses TRBV9 and TRBJ2-3, with 7 bases that match TRBD1. CDR1 and CDR2 (germline): SGDLS, YYNGEE. The CDR3 consists of 15 residues. V lost 0 bases and J lost 4; bases outside the gene matches: 5. The CDR3 here is CASSVGQGRADTQYF. In DNA, the CDR3 is TGTGCCAGCAGCGTAGGACAGGGAAGGGCAGATACGCAGTATTTT.

The chain carries TRBV5-8 and TRBJ1-1, with D perhaps TRBD1 (5 bases). The germline V gene encodes CDR1 SGHTS and CDR2 YDEGEE. Trimming removed 4 bases at V and 1 base at J, with 11 bases between. CDR3 length equals 14 residues. The chain's CDR3 is CASSAGTENTEAFF. CDR3 nucleotide sequence: TGTGCCAGCAGCGCTGGGACGGAGAACACTGAAGCTTTCTTT. The full variable domain, rest sourced from reference TRBV5-8 and TRBJ1-1, is EAGVTQSPTHLIKTRGQQATLRCSPISGHTSVYWYQQALGLGLQFLLWYDEGEERNRGNFPPRFSGRQFPNYSSELNVNALELEDSALYLCASSAGTENTEAFFGQGTRLTVV.

V and J are TRBV1 and TRBJ2-3. TRBV1 is annotated as a pseudogene. CDR3 length: 17 amino acids. CDR3 in amino acids: CTSSRKAQCGDTDTQYF. DNA of the CDR3: TGCACCAGCAGCCGTAAGGCCCAGTGCGGAGACACCGATACGCAGTATTTT.

The rearrangement joins TRBV15 to TRBJ2-7, with D tentatively TRBD2 (5 bases). Per the germline V gene, CDR1 is LNHNV and CDR2 is YYDKDF (reference sequence). The CDR3 runs to 17 residues. V was pared by 0 bases and J by 7 bases, with 22 bases between. CDR3 sequence: CATSRDRPSSGYGEQYF. CDR3 DNA: TGTGCCACCAGCAGAGATCGACCTTCATCGGGATATGGGGAGCAGTACTTC. Based on the CDR3 plus reference TRBV15 and TRBJ2-7, the full variable domain is DAMVIQNPRYQVTQFGKPVTLSCSQTLNHNVMYWYQQKSSQAPKLLFHYYDKDFNNEADTPDNFQSRRPNTSFCFLDIRSPGLGDTAMYLCATSRDRPSSGYGEQYFGPGTRLTVT.

This clone appeared once. This chain uses TRBV9 with TRBJ2-2; 8 positions match TRBD2. The CDR3 loop spans 16 amino acids. Germline V CDR1 and CDR2: SGDLS, YYNGEE. V shed 4 bases, J shed 7 bases, and the junction held 12 bases outside the gene matches. The CDR3 sequence is CASSRPGTRIGGELFF. The CDR3, as DNA: TGTGCCAGCAGCCGTCCCGGGACTAGGATCGGCGGGGAGCTGTTTTTT. Using reference TRBV9 and TRBJ2-2 for the parts outside the CDR3, the full variable domain is DSGVTQTPKHLITATGQRVTLRCSPRSGDLSVYWYQQSLDQGLQFLIQYYNGEERAKGNILERFSAQQFPDLHSELNLSSLELGDSALYFCASSRPGTRIGGELFFGEGSRLTVL.

The genes are TRBV11-1 and TRBJ1-2; 7 nucleotides align to TRBD1. The CDR3 has 13 residues. The junction had 7 bases not matched to a gene; V was cut back by 5 bases and J by 7 bases. The germline gives CDR1 SGHAT, CDR2 FQDESV (reference sequence). CDR3 bases: TGTGCCAGCAGCGAACCGGGACAGATTGGCTACACCTTC. Translating gives CASSEPGQIGYTF.

The chain combines TRBV28 with TRBJ2-2; possibly TRBD2 for D (6 bases). Trimming stripped 4 bases from V and 6 bases from J, with 12 bases between. The CDR3 covers 14 residues. Germline V CDR1 and CDR2: MDHEN, SYDVKM. CDR3 nucleotides: TGTGCCAGCAGTTATACTAGCTACCCCGGGGAGCTGTTTTTT. This encodes CASSYTSYPGELFF.

The gene calls are TRBV28 and TRBJ2-7; tentatively, D is TRBD2 (6 bases). The CDR3 extends over 16 amino acids. V lost 6 bases, J lost 4 bases, and 22 bases lay in between. The germline V gene has CDR1 MDHEN and CDR2 SYDVKM. The DNA for the CDR3 is TGTGCCAGCAGCCATGTGAACTCTCTGGGGAGGTACGAGCAGTACTTC. Amino acids: CASSHVNSLGRYEQYF.

The rearrangement uses TRBV29-1 and TRBJ2-5; D remains ambiguous. Trimming pared 4 bases from V and 10 bases from J, leaving 13 bases between. The CDR3 length is 11 residues. CDR1 and CDR2 (germline): SQVTM, ANQGSEA. CDR3 in DNA: TGCAGCGTTGGGAGAGACCGCATCCAGTACTTC. This translates into CSVGRDRIQYF.

The CDR3 region is CASSLATNYGYTF. The CDR3 DNA sequence: TGTGCCAGCAGCTTGGCTACTAACTATGGCTACACCTTC. The V and J genes are TRBV5-5 and TRBJ1-2, with D unresolved. V lost 0 bases and J lost 0, with 3 bases in between. CDR1 and CDR2 from the germline V gene are SGHKS and YYEKEE (reference sequence). The CDR3 loop spans 13 amino acids.

V usage is TRBV7-6 and J usage is TRBJ1-4; 9 bases align to TRBD1. The V segment lost 5 bases and the J segment 4 bases; nucleotides outside the gene matches: 11. Per the germline V gene, CDR1 is SGHVS and CDR2 is FNYEAQ. The CDR3 length is 17 residues. CDR3 sequence reads: CASSQSGWTGVNEKLFF. The CDR3 coding sequence is TGTGCCAGCAGCCAGTCCGGGTGGACAGGGGTTAATGAAAAACTGTTTTTT.

The V call is TRBV28, the J call TRBJ1-1; unclear D gene. This CDR3 region has 14 residues. CDR1 and CDR2 from the germline V gene are MDHEN and SYDVKM. The germline V and J ends were trimmed by 3 bases and 5 bases, with 13 bases remaining between them. The CDR3 sequence: CASSFWSSRTEAFF. The CDR3 DNA is TGTGCCAGCAGTTTTTGGTCGTCACGAACTGAAGCTTTCTTT.

In regard to this clone: The sample has other DNA sequences that encode this CDR3 too. The rearrangement uses TRBV27 and TRBJ1-2; no definite D call. Germline V lookup: CDR1 MNHEY, CDR2 SMNVEV (reference sequence). The germline V and J ends were trimmed by 9 bases and 2 bases, with 10 bases remaining between them. This CDR3 has 12 residues. The CDR3 loop is CASRTGNYGYTF. In DNA form, the CDR3 reads TGTGCCAGTCGGACGGGAAACTATGGCTACACCTTC.

On this clone: Other DNA sequences of this sample code for an identical CDR3. The chain combines TRBV2 with TRBJ2-3, with 8 bases fitting TRBD2. Germline CDR1 reads SNHLY; CDR2 reads FYNNEI. V trimming: 10 bases; J trimming: 8 bases; junction bases outside the gene matches: 11. CDR3 size: 13 residues. CDR3 protein: CAIGPTSVGTQYF. The CDR3 DNA is TGTGCCATTGGCCCGACTAGCGTGGGTACGCAGTATTTT.

The rearrangement joins TRBV4-1 to TRBJ2-5; D call uncertain. Germline V gives CDR1 MGHRA, CDR2 YSYEKL. The CDR3 consists of 16 residues. Trimming cost V 0 bases and J 9 bases, with 20 bases left between them. This CDR3 reads CASSQDPNARTTAQYF. The CDR3 region has the DNA TGCGCCAGCAGCCAAGATCCCAACGCACGGACCACGGCCCAGTACTTC.

CDR3 protein: CSVAGIGEQFF. CDR3 nucleotide sequence: TGCAGCGTTGCAGGGATCGGTGAGCAGTTCTTC. The chain joins TRBV29-1 to TRBJ2-1, with D possibly matching TRBD1 (5 bases). Trimming removed 4 bases from V and 9 bases from J, with 10 bases in between. The germline V gene has CDR1 SQVTM and CDR2 ANQGSEA. This CDR3 spans 11 amino acids.

This clone was observed once. V is TRBV19 and J is TRBJ2-7; the match to TRBD2 covers 10 bases. The CDR3 has 17 amino acids. CDR1 and CDR2 (germline): LNHDA, SQIVND (reference sequence). V shed 2 bases, J shed 3 bases, and the junction held 10 bases outside the gene matches. The CDR3 spells CASSITPLAGVNYEQYF. Here the CDR3 DNA reads TGTGCCAGTAGTATAACGCCTCTAGCGGGAGTTAACTACGAGCAGTACTTC.

This chain connects TRBV7-2 to TRBJ1-1; D gene uncertain. CDR3 length: 16 amino acids. The V end lost 1 base, the J end lost 1 base, and 13 bases lay between the germline ends. Germline V gene lookup returns CDR1 SGHTA and CDR2 FQGNSA. The CDR3 coding sequence is TGTGCCAGCAGCTTAGTAGGTGTTTTAGGGAACACTGAAGCTTTCTTT. Amino acids: CASSLVGVLGNTEAFF.